This T cell receptor (beta chain) was captured by sequencing in a study of T cell clonality in common variable immunodeficiency. Libraries were prepared by immunoSEQ multiplex PCR; TCRdb keeps only in-frame clonotypes and omits some of them. This sample has 30,000 to 40,000 clones and no singletons, with more than 3% in the ten largest. Looked up from germline, CDR1 is DFQATT and CDR2 is SNEGSKA (reference sequence). The CDR3 is 13 amino acids. In this sample, this clone turned up many times. The read terminates 3 residues ahead of where the CDR3 ends, so the germline J gene completes it. The rearrangement uses TRBV20-1 and TRBJ2-2; 8 positions agree with TRBD2. The sample comprised peripheral blood mononuclear cells. This TCR came from a person aged 18-70 years in good health. CDR3 bases read: TGCAGTGCCTGGACCCGGCGGGGGGAAAAG. This translates into CSAWTRRGEK. The entire CDR3 protein reads CSAWTRRGEKLFF.